This TCR beta chain was found in a study of T cell responses to AZD1222 COVID-19 vaccine (dated by TCRdb to 2020 to 2022). A note on the overall study: AZD1222 recipients whose second dose came at about 4 weeks and those whose second dose came at about 12 weeks were combined into one group, since spike-specific TCR depth and breadth did not differ between the two schedules. A total of roughly 240 trial participants underwent TCR sequencing, of whom around 200 received two doses of AZD1222 and some 26 received two doses of the MenACWY control vaccine. Trial participants were enrolled by age into 18-55, 56-69 and 70-plus year subgroups, with around 150, 28 and 57 TCR-sequenced participants respectively.

This clone was seen more than once but under ten times. This clone's antigen is unknown. No much larger clone exists at a distance of one base, and base qualities are not known. The CDR3 regions of human TCRbeta chains were subjected to immunosequencing. The original methods were these. Repertoire TCRs were checked for matches against a reference library of SARS-CoV-2-specific TCRs that had been generated using the MIRA antigen-specificity platform. Breadth meant the fraction of unique TCRs that were SARS-CoV-2-associated, whereas depth meant the fraction of total T cells that were SARS-CoV-2-associated. Using the MIRA data, every spike-specific TCR was mapped to the spike region that the TCR reacted to and assigned to either a CD4 or a CD8 class. Log10-transformed breadth and depth values were compared by one-way ANOVA with Sidak's multiple comparisons tests. TCRdb mirrors the immuneACCESS table, restricted to in-frame sequences. Some clones are absent from its copies; in checked studies, under half trace to an unresolved V gene, and the reason for the others is unknown. From that table come the V and J calls and clone size; the DNA was used to work out D and trimming. The sample table holds over 90,000 clones, of which around 82% were seen once. Over 15% of the sample belongs to the ten largest clones.

Here is what the overall study found, with its caveats: Participants were mostly white British and included more females than males, and it was suggested by the authors that clonal diversity may have been underestimated. Spike-specific TCR breadth and depth rose significantly after two AZD1222 doses compared with day 0 and with MenACWY recipients. In the small 56-69-year group, the increase in depth fell short of significance, most likely because of low power. Reportedly, almost half of the unique spike-specific TCRs recognized epitopes lying outside the regions that are mutated in the B.1.351 and B.1.1.7 variants. Because no day 14 peak-response samples were available, the repertoires could be characterized only after the peak T cell response. Conclusions about previously exposed vaccinees are limited, since just five or six AZD1222 recipients were seropositive for SARS-CoV-2 at baseline. CD4 TCRs associated with the vaccine covered the entire spike protein, and the dominant responses were in regions 160-218 and 743-854.

This sample's time point label indicates: baseline before first vaccination. Vaccinee samples came from UK trials COV001 and COV002, including a single-blind randomized controlled phase 2/3 trial of AZD1222 (ChAdOx1 nCoV-19) in healthy adults. Trial participant PBMC samples were collected at day 0 and day 28 after the second dose for TCRbeta chain sequencing. From the cysteine through the phenylalanine, the CDR3 covers 12 amino acids. Only CDR3 DNA remains: 36 bases, in frame from the first base. The V end loses 5 bases and the J end loses 4 bases, and a stretch of 7 bases separates them. According to the germline V gene, CDR1 reads SGHRS and CDR2 reads YFSETQ.

The sequencing used peripheral blood, collected on day 0 of AZD1222 vaccination. The source of this sequence is an adult in good health. The rearranged chain carries TRBV5-1 and TRBJ1-3; the D gene remains uncertain. The CDR3 region reads CASRGAGNTIYF. The base sequence is TGCGCCAGCAGGGGAGCGGGAAACACCATATATTTT.